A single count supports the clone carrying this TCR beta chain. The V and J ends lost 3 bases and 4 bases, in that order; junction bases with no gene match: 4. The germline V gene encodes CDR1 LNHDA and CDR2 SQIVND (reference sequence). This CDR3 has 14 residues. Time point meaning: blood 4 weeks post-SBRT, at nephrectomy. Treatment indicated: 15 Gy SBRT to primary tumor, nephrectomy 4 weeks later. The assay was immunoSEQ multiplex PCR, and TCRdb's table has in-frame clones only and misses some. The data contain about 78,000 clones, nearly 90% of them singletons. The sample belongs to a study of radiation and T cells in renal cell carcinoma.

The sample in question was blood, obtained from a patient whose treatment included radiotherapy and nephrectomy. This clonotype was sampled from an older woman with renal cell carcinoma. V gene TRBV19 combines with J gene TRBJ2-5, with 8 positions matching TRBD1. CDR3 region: CASSIMTGVETQYF. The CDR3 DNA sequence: TGTGCCAGTAGTATCATGACAGGGGTAGAGACCCAGTACTTC.